Below are 19 T cell receptor beta chains sequenced from a single sample in a study of Tregs in tolerant kidney transplant recipients. Recipients received nonmyeloablative bone marrow transplants from related graft donors, with transient mixed chimerism. Profiling relied on immunoSEQ multiplex PCR, and the TCRdb table lists in-frame clones only, not all of them. The sample's table shows around 32,000 clones. The sample consisted of CD4+ T cells from blood (PBMCs), taken 24 months after the transplant. Every receptor here comes from a human patient who received a combined kidney and bone marrow transplant. A share of the T cells may be of graft donor origin.

Of note for this clone: The CDR3 end lies 3 residues beyond the end of the read and is filled in from the germline J gene. The rearrangement joins TRBV7-9 to TRBJ1-6; D possibly corresponds to TRBD1 (6 bases). In germline, CDR1 is SEHNR, CDR2 FQNEAQ (reference sequence). The CDR3 has 14 amino acids. Trimming took 6 bases from V and 5 from J, leaving 11 bases between them. The DNA read from the CDR3 is TGTGCCAGCAGAGCGGACAGAGATAATTCACCC. Protein sequence: CASRADRDNSP. The full CDR3 sequence reads CASRADRDNSPLHF.

Concerning this clone itself: The CDR3 end falls 3 residues outside the read, so it is completed with the germline J gene. The chain combines TRBV20-1 with TRBJ2-7; 9 nucleotides align to TRBD1. The CDR3 covers 14 residues. CDR1 is DFQATT, CDR2 SNEGSKA, per germline (reference sequence). V was pared by 4 bases and J by 0 bases, with 4 bases of the junction left unmatched. CDR3 DNA, as far as it was read: TGCAGTGCTAACCCGACAGGGGGCTCCTACGAG. It specifies CSANPTGGSYE. The complete CDR3 sequence is CSANPTGGSYEQYF.

As concerns this clone: The CDR3 end is not reached by the read, which stops 3 residues before it; the germline J gene fills it in. The chain uses TRBV6-2 or TRBV6-3 and TRBJ1-5; no definite D call. The CDR3 loop spans 14 amino acids. Germline V CDR1 and CDR2: MNHEY, SVGEGT. V dropped 2 bases and J dropped 6 bases, with 11 bases sitting between them. CDR3 amino acids: CASSYDSSVQPQHF. CDR3 DNA (partial): TGTGCCAGCAGTTACGATTCGTCGGTTCAGCCC.

With regard to this clone: The read terminates 3 residues before the CDR3 end, so the remaining end is supplied by the germline J gene. The V and J genes are TRBV19 and TRBJ2-7, with a possible D match to TRBD2 (7 bases). Germline V gives CDR1 LNHDA, CDR2 SQIVND (reference sequence). V was trimmed by 5 bases and J by 5 bases, leaving 22 bases between them. This CDR3 has 16 residues. Here the CDR3 reads CASSSSRAEGGDEQYF. The CDR3 DNA, read in part, is TGTGCCAGTAGTTCCTCCAGAGCGGAGGGGGGGGACGAG.

Regarding this clone: From the germline J gene comes the end of the CDR3, since the read stops 3 residues before it. The J gene is TRBJ2-7, the V gene TRBV7-2; 8 bases map to TRBD2. The CDR3 covers 16 residues. Germline V gene data show CDR1 as SGHTA and CDR2 as FQGNSA. With V trimmed by 0 bases and J by 0 bases, 4 bases remained unmatched. The sequenced part of the CDR3 DNA is TGTGCCAGCAGCTTAGCGCCGAGCGGGAGCTCCTACGAG. As protein: CASSLAPSGSSYE. The full CDR3 is CASSLAPSGSSYEQYF.

Comments on this clone: The read ends 3 residues shy of where the CDR3 ends; the end is completed using the germline J gene. The chain joins TRBV20-1 to TRBJ2-7, with 14 positions matching TRBD2. There are 16 residues in the CDR3. Looked up from germline, CDR1 is DFQATT and CDR2 is SNEGSKA (reference sequence). The V gene end was trimmed by 6 bases and the J gene end by 0 bases; junction bases not matched to a gene: 7. The sequenced CDR3 bases are TGCAGTGCAAATGGACTAGCGGGAGGTCTCTCCTACGAG. Amino acids: CSANGLAGGLSYE. Given in full, the CDR3 is CSANGLAGGLSYEQYF.

As concerns this clone: The DNA ends 3 residues before the CDR3 does, and the rest of the CDR3 is filled in from the germline J gene. This rearrangement joins TRBV7-9 to TRBJ2-3; D is possibly TRBD1 (5 bases). V shed 4 bases and J shed 4 bases, with 12 bases lying between them. The CDR3 is 14 amino acids. Germline CDR1 SEHNR, CDR2 FQNEAQ (reference sequence). The CDR3 bases that were read are TGTGCCAGCAGCTGGGATAGGGGCGCAGATACG. It translates to CASSWDRGADT. The entire CDR3 protein is CASSWDRGADTQYF.

A remark on this clone: The read comes to an end 3 residues before the CDR3 does, leaving the germline J gene to fill in the end. This sequence joins TRBV2 and TRBJ2-5; TRBD2 matches 13 bases. The V gene's germline CDR1 is SNHLY and CDR2 FYNNEI. The CDR3 has 15 amino acids. The V and J ends lost 7 bases and 5 bases, in that order; junction bases with no gene match: 7. CDR3 region: CASIGLAGEVETQYF. The CDR3 bases that were read are TGTGCCAGCATTGGACTAGCGGGAGAGGTGGAGACC.

According to its frequency, this clone is medium-sized. The read stops 3 residues short of the end of the CDR3; the missing end is completed from the germline J gene. The chain employs TRBV7-3 and TRBJ2-2, with D possibly being TRBD1 (6 bases). In germline, CDR1 is SGHTA, CDR2 FQGTGA. V gave up 8 bases and J gave up 4 bases, with 11 bases separating them. This CDR3 has 13 residues. CDR3 DNA, as far as it was read: TGTGCCAGCTCGACAGGCTTCACCGGGGAG. As protein: CASSTGFTGE. The full CDR3 reads CASSTGFTGELFF.

As regards this clone: From the germline J gene comes the end of the CDR3, since the read stops 3 residues before it. The rearrangement links TRBV5-1 to TRBJ2-7, with TRBD1 identical over 10 bases. Looked up from germline, CDR1 is SGHRS and CDR2 is YFSETQ. V lost 2 bases and J lost 3; bases outside the gene matches: 11. The CDR3 extends over 17 amino acids. The covered CDR3 bases are TGCGCCAGCAGCTTAAAGTCTCACCGGGACAGGGGCTACGAG. It codes for CASSLKSHRDRGYE. The CDR3 in its entirety is CASSLKSHRDRGYEQYF. Variable domain in full (rest from reference TRBV5-1 and TRBJ2-7): KAGVTQTPRYLIKTRGQQVTLSCSPISGHRSVSWYQQTPGQGLQFLFEYFSETQRNKGNFPGRFSGRQFSNSRSEMNVSTLELGDSALYLCASSLKSHRDRGYEQYFGPGTRLTVT.

To note about this clone: The read is 3 residues too short to cover the CDR3 end, so that end is filled in from the germline J gene. The chain is built from TRBV5-1 and TRBJ2-5, with 14 bases aligning to TRBD2. CDR1 is SGHRS and CDR2 is YFSETQ in the germline V gene. This CDR3 has 18 amino acids. V shed 5 bases, J shed 4 bases, and the junction held 13 bases outside the gene matches. CDR3 residues: CASSPGLAGGPGGETQYF. Incomplete CDR3 DNA: TGCGCCAGCAGTCCTGGACTAGCGGGAGGCCCGGGAGGAGAGACC.

Turning to this clone: With the read ending 3 residues before the CDR3 end, the germline J gene is used to fill in that end. The chain joins TRBV19 to TRBJ1-4, with D possibly matching TRBD1 (6 bases). V dropped 2 bases and J dropped 4 bases, with 11 bases sitting between them. Germline lookup yields CDR1 LNHDA and CDR2 SQIVND (reference sequence). The CDR3 has 15 amino acids. The CDR3: CASSILQGLNEKLFF. The covered CDR3 bases are TGTGCCAGTAGTATACTACAGGGCCTTAATGAAAAA.

For this clone: The CDR3 goes on 3 residues after the read ends, and that part is filled in from the germline J gene. The genes are TRBV5-6 and TRBJ1-2, with no clear D. Germline CDR1 SGHDT, CDR2 YYEEEE. The CDR3 runs to 13 residues. Trimming stripped 0 bases from V and 5 bases from J, with 8 bases between. The DNA read from the CDR3 is TGTGCCAGCAGCTTGGGCCGGGTATATGGC. This translates into CASSLGRVYG. The CDR3, in full, reads CASSLGRVYGYTF.

A remark on this clone: With the read ending 3 residues before the CDR3 end, the germline J gene is used to fill in that end. V usage is TRBV19 and J usage is TRBJ1-6, with a possible D match to TRBD1 (6 bases). CDR1 is LNHDA and CDR2 is SQIVND in the germline V gene (reference sequence). Trimming left V 10 bases short and J 5 bases short, with 15 bases between. The CDR3 consists of 14 residues. CDR3 bases read: TGTGCCACCACCACAGGGCTGGATAATTCACCC. This gives the protein CATTTGLDNSP. The whole CDR3 is CATTTGLDNSPLHF.

In the case of this clone: Read coverage stops 3 residues before the CDR3 terminus; the germline J gene supplies the remainder. The chain links TRBV19 to TRBJ2-2; D gene unclear. The germline V gene encodes CDR1 LNHDA and CDR2 SQIVND (reference sequence). This CDR3 is 14 amino acids long. CDR3 DNA, as far as it was read: TGTGCCAGTAGTATCCAAGGGCCCGGAACAAAG. Amino acid sequence: CASSIQGPGTK. The full-length CDR3 reads as CASSIQGPGTKLFF.

Worth noting for this clone: The CDR3 end is not reached by the read, which stops 3 residues before it; the germline J gene fills it in. This chain connects TRBV28 to TRBJ2-3; TRBD2 matches 7 bases. V shed 5 bases, J shed 0 bases, and the junction held 8 bases outside the gene matches. The CDR3 length is 16 residues. The germline V gene has CDR1 MDHEN and CDR2 SYDVKM. The CDR3 sequence is CASSGGDSGSTDTQYF. The CDR3 DNA, read in part, is TGTGCCAGCAGTGGAGGTGATAGCGGGAGCACAGATACG.

Regarding this clone: Read coverage stops 3 residues before the CDR3 terminus; the germline J gene supplies the remainder. V is TRBV6-2 or TRBV6-3 and J is TRBJ2-3; 8 nucleotides align to TRBD2. Germline CDR1 reads MNHEY; CDR2 reads SVGEGT. Trimming cost V 5 bases and J 4 bases; bases outside gene matches: 2. There are 13 residues in the CDR3. The chain's CDR3 is CASSRGGADTQYF. CDR3 DNA, as far as it was read: TGTGCCAGCAGTCGGGGGGGCGCAGATACG.

Note on this clone: The read ends 3 residues early relative to the CDR3; the germline J gene fills the gap. V gene TRBV5-4 combines with J gene TRBJ2-5; 9 bases map to TRBD2. This CDR3 is built from 16 residues. The V gene end was trimmed by 2 bases and the J gene end by 4 bases; junction bases not matched to a gene: 9. CDR1 and CDR2 from the germline V gene are SGHNT and YYREEE (reference sequence). The covered CDR3 bases are TGTGCCAGCAGCTTACTAGTCCAGCGGGAGGTAGAGACC. Its protein is CASSLLVQREVET. The complete CDR3 reads CASSLLVQREVETQYF.

With respect to this clone: The read falls 3 residues short of the CDR3 end, and the missing part is taken from the germline J gene. V and J are TRBV30 and TRBJ2-5; TRBD1 might be the D (6 bases). From germline, CDR1 is GTSNPN and CDR2 SVGIG (reference sequence). Trimming took off 5 bases at V and 4 bases at J, with 17 bases between the two ends. The CDR3 loop spans 14 amino acids. The CDR3 loop reads CAWEPRGRGETQYF. Incomplete CDR3 DNA: TGTGCCTGGGAACCCAGGGGCAGGGGAGAGACC.